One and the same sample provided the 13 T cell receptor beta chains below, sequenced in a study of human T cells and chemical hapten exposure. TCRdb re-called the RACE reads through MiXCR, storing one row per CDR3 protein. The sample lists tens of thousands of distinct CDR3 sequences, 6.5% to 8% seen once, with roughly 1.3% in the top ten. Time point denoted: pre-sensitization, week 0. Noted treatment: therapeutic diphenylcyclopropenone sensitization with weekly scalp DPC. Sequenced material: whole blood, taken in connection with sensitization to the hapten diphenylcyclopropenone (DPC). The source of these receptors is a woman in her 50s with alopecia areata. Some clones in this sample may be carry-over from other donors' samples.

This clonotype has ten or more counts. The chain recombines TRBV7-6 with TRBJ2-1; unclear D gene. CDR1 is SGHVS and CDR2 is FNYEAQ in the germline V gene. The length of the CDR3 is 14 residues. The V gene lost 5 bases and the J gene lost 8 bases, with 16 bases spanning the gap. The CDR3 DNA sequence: TGTGCCAGCAGCCGTGCCACTCAAAAGGATGAGCAGTTCTTC. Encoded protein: CASSRATQKDEQFF.

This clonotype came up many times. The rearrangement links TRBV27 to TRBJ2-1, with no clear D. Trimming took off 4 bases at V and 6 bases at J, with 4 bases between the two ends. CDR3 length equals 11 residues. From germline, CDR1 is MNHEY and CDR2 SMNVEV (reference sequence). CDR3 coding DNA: TGTGCCAGCAGTTGGAGCAATGAGCAGTTCTTC. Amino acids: CASSWSNEQFF.

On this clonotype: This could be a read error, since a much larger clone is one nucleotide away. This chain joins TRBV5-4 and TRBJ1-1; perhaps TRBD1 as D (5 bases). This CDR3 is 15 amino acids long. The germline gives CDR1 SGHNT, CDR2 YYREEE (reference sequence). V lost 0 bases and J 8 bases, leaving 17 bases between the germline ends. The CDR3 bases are TGTGCCAGCAGCTTGGCCGCCCAGAGCTGGGGGGAAGCTTTCTTT. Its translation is CASSLAAQSWGEAFF.

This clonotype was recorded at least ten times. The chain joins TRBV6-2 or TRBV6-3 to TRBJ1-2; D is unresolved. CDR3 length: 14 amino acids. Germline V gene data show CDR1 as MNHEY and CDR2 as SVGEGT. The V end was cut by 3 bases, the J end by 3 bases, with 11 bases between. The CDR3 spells CASSYSGPDYGYTF. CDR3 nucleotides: TGTGCCAGCAGTTATAGCGGACCGGACTATGGCTACACCTTC.

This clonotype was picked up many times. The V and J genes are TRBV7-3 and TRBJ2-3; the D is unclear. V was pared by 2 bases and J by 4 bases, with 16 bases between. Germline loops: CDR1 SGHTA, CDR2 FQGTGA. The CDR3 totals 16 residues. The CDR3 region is CASSLDGQPRADTQYF. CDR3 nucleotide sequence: TGTGCCAGCAGCTTAGACGGGCAGCCTCGCGCAGATACGCAGTATTTT.

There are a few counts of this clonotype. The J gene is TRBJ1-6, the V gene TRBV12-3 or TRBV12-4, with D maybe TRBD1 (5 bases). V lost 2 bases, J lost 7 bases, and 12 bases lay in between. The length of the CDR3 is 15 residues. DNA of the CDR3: TGTGCCAGCAGTTTACAGGGTGGGGGGAATTCACCCCTCCACTTT. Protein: CASSLQGGGNSPLHF.

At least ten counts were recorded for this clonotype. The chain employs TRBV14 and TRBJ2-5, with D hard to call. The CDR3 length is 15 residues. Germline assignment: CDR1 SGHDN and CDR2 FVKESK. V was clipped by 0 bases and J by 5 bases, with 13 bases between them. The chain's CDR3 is CASSQDYNPPETQYF. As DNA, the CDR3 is TGTGCCAGCAGCCAAGATTATAACCCGCCGGAGACCCAGTACTTC.

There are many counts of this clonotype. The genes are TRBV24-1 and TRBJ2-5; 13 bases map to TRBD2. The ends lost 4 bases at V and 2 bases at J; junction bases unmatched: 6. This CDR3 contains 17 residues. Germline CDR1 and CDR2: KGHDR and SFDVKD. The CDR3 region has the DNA TGTGCCACCAGTGAGCAACCGGGACTAGCGGGGCAAGAGACCCAGTACTTC. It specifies CATSEQPGLAGQETQYF.

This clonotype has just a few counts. The CDR3 region has the DNA TGTGCCAGCAGCCAAGACAGGGGATCCCGCTCCTATAATTCACCCCTCCACTTT. It codes for CASSQDRGSRSYNSPLHF. The rearrangement uses TRBV3-1 and TRBJ1-6; maybe TRBD1 (6 bases). V gave up 0 bases and J gave up 0 bases, with 12 bases separating them. The length of the CDR3 is 18 residues. Germline CDR1 is LGHDT and CDR2 is YNNKEL (reference sequence).

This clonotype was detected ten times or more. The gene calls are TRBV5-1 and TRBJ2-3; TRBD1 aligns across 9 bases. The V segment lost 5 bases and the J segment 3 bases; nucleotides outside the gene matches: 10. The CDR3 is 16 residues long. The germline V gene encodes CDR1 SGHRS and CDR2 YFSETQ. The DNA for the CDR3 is TGCGCCAGCAGGGCCTCTGGGACAGGGCGGACAGATACGCAGTATTTT. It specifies CASRASGTGRTDTQYF.

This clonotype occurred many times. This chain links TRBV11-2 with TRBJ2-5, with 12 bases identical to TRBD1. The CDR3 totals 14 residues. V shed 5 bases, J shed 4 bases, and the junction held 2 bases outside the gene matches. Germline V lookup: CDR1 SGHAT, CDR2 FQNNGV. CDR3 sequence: CASSRDRGRETQYF. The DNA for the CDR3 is TGTGCCAGCAGCAGGGACAGGGGGCGAGAGACCCAGTACTTC.

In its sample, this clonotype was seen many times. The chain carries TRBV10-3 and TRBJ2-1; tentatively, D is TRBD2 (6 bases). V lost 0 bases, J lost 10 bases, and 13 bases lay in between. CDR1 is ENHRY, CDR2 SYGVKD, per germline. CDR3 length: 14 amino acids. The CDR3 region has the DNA TGTGCCATCAGTGAGTCTGGAGGGATTAGGGAGCAGTTCTTC. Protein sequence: CAISESGGIREQFF.

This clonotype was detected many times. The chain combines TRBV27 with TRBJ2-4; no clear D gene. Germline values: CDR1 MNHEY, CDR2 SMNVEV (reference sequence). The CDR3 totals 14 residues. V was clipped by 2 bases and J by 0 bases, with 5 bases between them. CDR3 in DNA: TGTGCCAGCAGTTTAGGATTAGCCAAAAACATTCAGTACTTC. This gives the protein CASSLGLAKNIQYF.